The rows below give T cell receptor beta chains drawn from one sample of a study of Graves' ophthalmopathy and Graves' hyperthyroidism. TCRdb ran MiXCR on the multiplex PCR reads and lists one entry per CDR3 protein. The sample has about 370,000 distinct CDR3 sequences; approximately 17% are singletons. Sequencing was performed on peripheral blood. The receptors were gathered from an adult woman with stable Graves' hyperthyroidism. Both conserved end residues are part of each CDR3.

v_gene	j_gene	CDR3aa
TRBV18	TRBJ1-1	CASSPATLRLNTEAFF
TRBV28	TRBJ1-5	CASSLSYGPNQPQHF
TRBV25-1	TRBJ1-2	CASTGGDLYGYTF
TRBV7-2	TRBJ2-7	CASSFPGQSLYEQYF
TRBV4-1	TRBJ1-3	CASSQVHRSSGNTIYF
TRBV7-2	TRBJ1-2	CASSPLNYGYTF
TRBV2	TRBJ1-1	CASSDWVRNTEAFF
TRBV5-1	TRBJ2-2	CASSQVWPHTGELFF
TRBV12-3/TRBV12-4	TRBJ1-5	CASTPSGPHQPQHF
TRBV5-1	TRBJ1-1	CASRQGAGSEAFF
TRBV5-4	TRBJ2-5	CASTQRGTIQETQYF
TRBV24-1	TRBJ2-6	CATSETYSSGANVLTF
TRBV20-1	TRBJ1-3	CSARGVSGNTIYF
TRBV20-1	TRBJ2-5	CSARGGGYQETQYF
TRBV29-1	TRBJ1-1	CSVVPGLYTEAFF
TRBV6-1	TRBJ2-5	CASSENPLAQETQYF
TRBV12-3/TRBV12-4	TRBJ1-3	CASSFGHSSGNTIYF
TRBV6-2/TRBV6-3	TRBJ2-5	CASSYSVGAPVETQYF
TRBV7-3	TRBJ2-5	CASSSGPTGQETQYF
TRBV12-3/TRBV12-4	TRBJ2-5	CASSPRTGAMTQYF
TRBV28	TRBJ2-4	CASSVRGQDVIQYF
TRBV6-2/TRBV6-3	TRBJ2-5	CASGSTSGRVVETQYF
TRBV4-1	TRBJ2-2	CASRGLAENTGELFF
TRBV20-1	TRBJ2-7	CSARARGRHYEQYF
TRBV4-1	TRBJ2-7	CASSQEIPVLTSHEQYF
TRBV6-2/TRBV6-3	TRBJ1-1	CASSYPGHYTEAFF
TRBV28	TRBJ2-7	CASRSGQGFYEQYF
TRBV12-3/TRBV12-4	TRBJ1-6	CASSAAGTSSYNSPLHF
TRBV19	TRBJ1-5	CASSIRKMGQPQHF
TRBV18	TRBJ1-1	CASSPAGGNTEAFF
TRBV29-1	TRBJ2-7	CSVRTGGYEQYF
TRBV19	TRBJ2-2	CASSANLNTGGLFF
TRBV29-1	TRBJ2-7	CSVVSSGDYEQYF
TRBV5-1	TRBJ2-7	CASSLVSADYEQYF
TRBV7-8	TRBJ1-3	CASSSGRFRDSLGNTIYF